These 10 T cell receptor beta chains were sequenced from one sample in a study of cytomegalovirus exposure and HLA in healthy donors. The method was immunoSEQ multiplex PCR; TCRdb's version includes in-frame clones alone and lacks a portion of them. The sample records tens of thousands of clones, 88% being singletons. Sequenced input: PBMCs. Source of these receptors: a woman in her thirties in good health and CMV-seronegative.

The rearrangement joins TRBV28 to TRBJ1-2, with D possibly TRBD1 on 5 matching bases. Germline CDR1 is MDHEN and CDR2 is SYDVKM. The CDR3 spans 13 residues. V was pared by 6 bases and J by 6 bases, with 14 bases between. CDR3 sequence (DNA): TGTGCCAGCAGGCTAACAGACAGTCATGGCTACACCTTC. Translation gives CASRLTDSHGYTF.

V gene TRBV25-1 combines with J gene TRBJ2-7, with D tentatively TRBD1 (5 bases). The CDR3 runs 14 residues. Germline V gene data show CDR1 as MGHDK and CDR2 as SYGVNS. The germline V and J ends were trimmed by 3 bases and 2 bases, with 11 bases remaining between them. In DNA form, the CDR3 reads TGTGCCAGCAGTGACAACAGGAGTCCCTACGAGCAGTACTTC. This sequence encodes CASSDNRSPYEQYF.

This chain uses TRBV11-1 with TRBJ2-6; TRBD1 matches at 7 bases. V lost 6 bases to trimming and J lost 2 bases; unmatched junction nucleotides: 7. The CDR3 has 16 amino acids. Germline V gene data show CDR1 as SGHAT and CDR2 as FQDESV (reference sequence). As DNA, the CDR3 is TGTGCCAGCAGAGAACGCGACAGGGCTGGGGCCAACGTCCTGACTTTC. Amino acid sequence: CASRERDRAGANVLTF. Combining the CDR3 with reference TRBV11-1 and TRBJ2-6 gives the whole variable domain EAEVAQSPRYKITEKSQAVAFWCDPISGHATLYWYRQILGQGPELLVQFQDESVVDDSQLPKDRFSAERLKGVDSTLKIQPAELGDSAMYLCASRERDRAGANVLTFGAGSRLTVL.

The chain couples TRBV2 to TRBJ2-3, with D uncertain. The CDR3 has 14 residues. V lost 3 bases, J lost 1 base, and 8 bases lay in between. CDR1 and CDR2 (germline): SNHLY, FYNNEI. The CDR3 sequence is CASSDDLGTDTQYF. CDR3 nucleotides: TGTGCCAGCAGTGATGACCTAGGCACAGATACGCAGTATTTT.

The chain recombines TRBV27 with TRBJ2-1; 15 nucleotides agree with TRBD2. The CDR3 covers 17 residues. Trimming took 4 bases from V and 9 from J; bases not matched to a gene: 10. The germline V gene encodes CDR1 MNHEY and CDR2 SMNVEV (reference sequence). The CDR3 region is CASSSPGLAGGQAEQFF. DNA for the CDR3: TGTGCCAGCAGTTCCCCGGGACTAGCGGGAGGTCAGGCTGAGCAGTTCTTC.

The chain recombines TRBV19 with TRBJ2-1, with D perhaps matching TRBD2 (7 bases). This CDR3 comprises 13 residues. Per the germline V gene, CDR1 is LNHDA and CDR2 is SQIVND (reference sequence). V lost 8 bases and J lost 9, with 17 bases in between. Here the CDR3 DNA reads TGTGCCAGTCAGTTAGGGGGAGGGGGTGAGCAGTTCTTC. Protein product: CASQLGGGGEQFF.

V is TRBV9 and J is TRBJ2-5, with a tentative D call TRBD2 (5 bases). The CDR3 contains 13 residues. Trimming stripped 0 bases from V and 2 bases from J, with 5 bases between. Germline CDR1 is SGDLS and CDR2 is YYNGEE. CDR3 in DNA: TGTGCCAGCAGCGTAGCGGGACAAGAGACCCAGTACTTC. This codes for CASSVAGQETQYF.

The chain is built from TRBV11-2 and TRBJ2-3; D might be TRBD2 (5 bases). The CDR3 runs to 16 residues. The germline V and J ends were trimmed by 0 bases and 0 bases, with 10 bases remaining between them. Germline CDR1 is SGHAT and CDR2 is FQNNGV. The CDR3 bases are TGTGCCAGCAGCTTAGAGCCAGCGGTAAGCACAGATACGCAGTATTTT. It encodes CASSLEPAVSTDTQYF. Filled out from reference TRBV11-2 and TRBJ2-3, the complete variable domain reads EAGVAQSPRYKIIEKRQSVAFWCNPISGHATLYWYQQILGQGPKLLIQFQNNGVVDDSQLPKDRFSAERLKGVDSTLKIQPAKLEDSAVYLCASSLEPAVSTDTQYFGPGTRLTVL.

This rearrangement joins TRBV6-4 to TRBJ2-3, with 10 bases matching TRBD2. This CDR3 is built from 15 residues. V was pared by 4 bases and J by 4 bases, with 5 bases of the junction left unmatched. The V gene's germline CDR1 is MRHNA and CDR2 SNTAGT. CDR3 protein: CASSVGTSEADTQYF. The CDR3 DNA reads as TGTGCCAGCAGTGTGGGGACTAGCGAGGCAGATACGCAGTATTTT.

The chain links TRBV4-3 to TRBJ1-2; D uncertain. The CDR3 sequence is 15 residues long. CDR1 is LGHNA and CDR2 is YSLEER in the germline V gene. V was cut by 0 bases and J by 8 bases, with 16 bases left in between. DNA for the CDR3: TGCGCCAGCAGCCAAGACGCCGGGGATATAGCGGGCTACACCTTC. This codes for CASSQDAGDIAGYTF.